This TCR beta chain came from a study of T cells in Graves' hyperthyroidism and ophthalmopathy. Study-wide findings and caveats: Ophthalmopathy and stable hyperthyroidism were told apart by a 13 V-J model. The majority of expanded thyroid clonotypes above 0.001 also appeared in blood. For ophthalmopathy, model prediction preceded onset by a median roughly 6.2 months.

It was 8.5 to 10 ml of fresh peripheral blood that supplied the PBMCs. As concerns this clonotype: Antigen: not known.

TCR beta CDR3 regions were amplified from RNA transcripts. HTBI primers were employed in a first-round RT-PCR of the TCR CDR3. TCRdb recomputed calls from the multiplex PCR reads with MiXCR, one row per CDR3 protein. The table lists a few hundred thousand distinct CDR3 sequences, approximately 18% of them singletons. Germline CDR1 reads SEHNR; CDR2 reads FQNEAQ (reference sequence). There are 15 residues in the CDR3. The V end was cut by 1 base, the J end by 0 bases, with 4 bases between. The TCR originated in a man between 18 and 29 years old with Graves' ophthalmopathy. The sample consisted of blood. The chain combines TRBV7-9 with TRBJ2-6; D gene uncertain. CDR3 region: CASSLEASGANVLTF. The CDR3 DNA follows: TGTGCCAGCAGCTTAGAAGCCTCTGGGGCCAACGTCCTGACTTTC.